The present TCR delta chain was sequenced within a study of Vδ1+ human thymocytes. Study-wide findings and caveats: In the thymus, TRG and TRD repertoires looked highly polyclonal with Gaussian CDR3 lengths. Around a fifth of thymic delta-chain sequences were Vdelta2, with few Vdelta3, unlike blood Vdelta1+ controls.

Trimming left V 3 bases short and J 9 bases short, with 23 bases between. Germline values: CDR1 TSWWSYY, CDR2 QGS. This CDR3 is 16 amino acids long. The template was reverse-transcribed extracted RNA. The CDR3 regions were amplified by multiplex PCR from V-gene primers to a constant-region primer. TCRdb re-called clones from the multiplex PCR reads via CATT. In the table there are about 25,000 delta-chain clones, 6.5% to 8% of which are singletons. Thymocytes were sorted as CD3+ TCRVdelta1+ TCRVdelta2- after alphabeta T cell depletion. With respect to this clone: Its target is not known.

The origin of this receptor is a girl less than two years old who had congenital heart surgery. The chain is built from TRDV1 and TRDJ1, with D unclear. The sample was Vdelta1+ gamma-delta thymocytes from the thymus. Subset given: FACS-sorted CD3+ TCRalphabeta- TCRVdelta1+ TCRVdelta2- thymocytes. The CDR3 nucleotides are TGTGCTCTTGGGGATCCCAAGTCTGTTTATCGGGGCCAACTCATCTTT. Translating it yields CALGDPKSVYRGQLIF.